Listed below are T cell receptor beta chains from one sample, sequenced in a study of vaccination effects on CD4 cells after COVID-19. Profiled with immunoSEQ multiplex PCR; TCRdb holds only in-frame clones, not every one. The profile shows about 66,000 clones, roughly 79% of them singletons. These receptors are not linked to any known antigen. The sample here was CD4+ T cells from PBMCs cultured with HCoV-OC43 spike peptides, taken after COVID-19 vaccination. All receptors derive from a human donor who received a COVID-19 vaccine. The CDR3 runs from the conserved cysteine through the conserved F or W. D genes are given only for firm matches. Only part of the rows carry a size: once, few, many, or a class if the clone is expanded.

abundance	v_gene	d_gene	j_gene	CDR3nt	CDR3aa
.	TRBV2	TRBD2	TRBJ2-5	TGTGCCAGCAGTTCTAGCGGGGGAAGGGGAGAGACCCAGTACTTC	CASSSSGGRGETQYF
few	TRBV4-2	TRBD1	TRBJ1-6	TGTGCCAGCAGCCAAGGGGGGACAGTAGATTCACCCCTCCACTTT	CASSQGGTVDSPLHF
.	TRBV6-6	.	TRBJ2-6	TGTGCCAGCACTACAACGGGCTCTGGGGCCAACGTCCTGACTTTC	CASTTTGSGANVLTF
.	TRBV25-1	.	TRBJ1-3	TGTGCCAGCAGTGGTTCCCCTGGAAACACCATATATTTT	CASSGSPGNTIYF
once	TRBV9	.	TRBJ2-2	TGTGCCAGCAGCACACCTCCTATGGCAGAGAACACCGGGGAGCTGTTTTTT	CASSTPPMAENTGELFF
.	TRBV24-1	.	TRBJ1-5	TGTGCCACCAGTGACAGCGGGGTGGGGGACAATCAGCCCCAGCATTTT	CATSDSGVGDNQPQHF
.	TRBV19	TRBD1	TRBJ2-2	TGTGCCAGTAGATGGGGGGGACAGGGAACCGGGGAGCTGTTTTTT	CASRWGGQGTGELFF
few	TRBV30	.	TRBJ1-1	TGTGCCTGGAGTGTCTCTGGGGGCACTGAAGCTTTCTTT	CAWSVSGGTEAFF
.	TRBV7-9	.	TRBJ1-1	TGTGCCAGCAGCTTTCCGGGCCGAGAAAGAGCTTTCTTT	CASSFPGRERAFF
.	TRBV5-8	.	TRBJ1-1	TGTGCCTCCCCCGCCGCCCTATGGGCCCGCGAACCTGAAGCTTTCTTT	CASPAALWAREPEAFF
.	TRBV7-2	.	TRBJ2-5	TGTGCCAGCAGCTCGTCTGGACGGATCCAAGAGACCCAGTACTTC	CASSSSGRIQETQYF
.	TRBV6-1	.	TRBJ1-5	TGTGCCAGCAGTGAATATAGTGGGGGTCAGCCCCAGCATTTT	CASSEYSGGQPQHF
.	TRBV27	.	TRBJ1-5	TGTGCCAGCAGTCCCGTGCCTTTAGGGAGCAATCAGCCCCAGCATTTT	CASSPVPLGSNQPQHF
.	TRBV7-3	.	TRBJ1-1	TGTGCCAGCAGCTCGACATGGAACACTGAAGCTTTCTTT	CASSSTWNTEAFF
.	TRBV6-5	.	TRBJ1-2	TGTGCCAGCAGTTTGGCCGGTGGGGAAGGGGGCTACACCTTC	CASSLAGGEGGYTF
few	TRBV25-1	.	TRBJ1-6	TGTGCCAGCAGTCGAGACGGGAGCTCCTATAATTCACCCCTCCACTTT	CASSRDGSSYNSPLHF
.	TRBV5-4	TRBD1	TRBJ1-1	TGTGCCAGCAGCTCCAAGGACAGGGCGGGTACTGAAGCTTTCTTT	CASSSKDRAGTEAFF
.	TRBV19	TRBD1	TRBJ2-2	TGTGCCAGTAGGCCTCGGACAGGGGGTACCGGGGAGCTGTTTTTT	CASRPRTGGTGELFF
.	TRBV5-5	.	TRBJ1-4	TGTGCCAGCAGCTTGAGGGGGGTTGATGAAAAACTGTTTTTT	CASSLRGVDEKLFF
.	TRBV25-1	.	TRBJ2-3	TGTGCCAGCAGTCTTCAAGATACGCAGTATTTT	CASSLQDTQYF
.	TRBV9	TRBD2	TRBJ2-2	TGTGCCAGCAGCGTCAGCGGGGGGGCAGCCGGGGAGCTGTTTTTT	CASSVSGGAAGELFF
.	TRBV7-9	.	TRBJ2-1	TGTGCCAGCAGCTTAACGGGGCCCCCGGTCTTC	CASSLTGPPVF
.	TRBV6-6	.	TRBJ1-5	TGTGCCAGCAGCCCAGTTGTGGGTAGCTTAGATCAGCCCCAGCATTTT	CASSPVVGSLDQPQHF
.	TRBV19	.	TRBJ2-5	TGTGCCAGTAGTATCCGCGGGGCCCGGGAGACCCAGTACTTC	CASSIRGARETQYF
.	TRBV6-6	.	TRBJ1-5	TGTGCCAGCAGTTACAGCGACAATCAGCCCCAGCATTTT	CASSYSDNQPQHF
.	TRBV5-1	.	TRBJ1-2	TGCGCCAGCAGCTTGGAGCCAGATAACTATGGCTACACCTTC	CASSLEPDNYGYTF
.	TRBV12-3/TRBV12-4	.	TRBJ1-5	TGTGCCAGCAGTTCCCCCTACGAGCCCCAGCATTTT	CASSSPYEPQHF
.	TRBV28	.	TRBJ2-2	TGTGCCAGCGAAGGCTCGAACACCGGGGAGCTGTTTTTT	CASEGSNTGELFF
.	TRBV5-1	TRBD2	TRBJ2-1	TGCGCCAGCAGCCGGCTAGCGGGGGCCTACAATGAGCAGTTCTTC	CASSRLAGAYNEQFF
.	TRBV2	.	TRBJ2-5	TGTGCCAGCAGAGGGACCGTCCTAGGAGAGACCCAGTACTTC	CASRGTVLGETQYF
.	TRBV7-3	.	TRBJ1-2	TGTGCCAGCAGCTTAACGGGTAGTAACTATGGCTACACCTTC	CASSLTGSNYGYTF
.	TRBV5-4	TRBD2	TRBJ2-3	TGTGCCAGCAGCTTAGCGGGGGCGCTTGGCACAGATACGCAGTATTTT	CASSLAGALGTDTQYF
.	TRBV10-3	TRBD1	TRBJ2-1	TGTGCCATCAGTCGGGACAGGGGCGACTACAATGAGCAGTTCTTC	CAISRDRGDYNEQFF
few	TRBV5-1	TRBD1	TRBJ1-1	TGCGCCAGCAGAGGGGGCGCGATGGACACTGAAGCTTTCTTT	CASRGGAMDTEAFF
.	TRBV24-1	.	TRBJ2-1	TGTGCCACCAGTGAACCGACTGCCGACCGAAACAATGAGCAGTTCTTC	CATSEPTADRNNEQFF
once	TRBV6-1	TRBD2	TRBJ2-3	TGTGCCAGCAGTGAACATGGCGGGGGAAACACAGATACGCAGTATTTT	CASSEHGGGNTDTQYF
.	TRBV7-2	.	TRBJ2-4	TGTGCCAGCAGCCAACTACAAAACATTCAGTACTTC	CASSQLQNIQYF
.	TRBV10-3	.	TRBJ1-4	TGTGCCATCAGTGTTGCAACTAATGAAAAACTGTTTTTT	CAISVATNEKLFF
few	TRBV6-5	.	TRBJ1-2	TGTGCCAGCAGTTACTCGGCAGGGCAGGCTGGCTACACCTTC	CASSYSAGQAGYTF
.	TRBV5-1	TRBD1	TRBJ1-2	TGCGCCAGCGGCGGGACAGGTTACGGCTACACCTTC	CASGGTGYGYTF
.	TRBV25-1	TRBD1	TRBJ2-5	TGTGCCAGCAGTGAAGGGGGAACAGGGGCAGAGACCCAGTACTTC	CASSEGGTGAETQYF
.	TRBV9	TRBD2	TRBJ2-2	TGTGCCAGCAGCCAGGGACTAGCGGGGGGGCCTCACACCGGGGAGCTGTTTTTT	CASSQGLAGGPHTGELFF
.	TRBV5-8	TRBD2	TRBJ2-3	TGTGCCAGCCCAACCAGCCCCAGCGGGGGACCCCCAAGCACAGATACGCAGTATTTT	CASPTSPSGGPPSTDTQYF
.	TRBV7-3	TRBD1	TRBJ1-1	TGTGCCAGCAGCCCTTCGGGACAGTTGAACACTGAAGCTTTCTTT	CASSPSGQLNTEAFF
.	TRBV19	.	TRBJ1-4	TGTGCCAGTAGTAAACAGGGAACTAATGAAAAACTGTTTTTT	CASSKQGTNEKLFF
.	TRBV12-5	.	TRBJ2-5	TGTGCTAGTGGTTTGAGACAGCAAGAGACCCAGTACTTC	CASGLRQQETQYF
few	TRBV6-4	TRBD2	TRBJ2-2	TGTGCCAGCAGTGAACTAGCGCGGACCGGGGAGCTGTTTTTT	CASSELARTGELFF
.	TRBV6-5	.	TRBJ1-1	TGTGCCAGCAGTTATTTCCTCCACGGGGAAGGGACTGAAGCTTTCTTT	CASSYFLHGEGTEAFF
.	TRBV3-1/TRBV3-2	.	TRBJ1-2	TGTGCCAGCAGCCAAGTCGGGGTAGGCTATGGCTACACCTTC	CASSQVGVGYGYTF
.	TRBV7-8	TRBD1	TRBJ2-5	TGTGCCAGCAGCTTTCCTCGGGACAGTGCGTTCCAAGAGACCCAGTACTTC	CASSFPRDSAFQETQYF
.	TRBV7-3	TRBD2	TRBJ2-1	TGTGCCAGCAGCTTAGGGACTAGCCGACGCAATGAGCAGTTCTTC	CASSLGTSRRNEQFF
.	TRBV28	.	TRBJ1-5	TGTGCCAGCAGCCTACGGTCTGCGGGCAATCAGCCCCAGCATTTT	CASSLRSAGNQPQHF
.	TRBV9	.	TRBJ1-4	TGTGCCAGCAGCGTCACGGGAGGGGGAAGCGGTGGTGAAAAACTGTTTTTT	CASSVTGGGSGGEKLFF